The 4 T cell receptor beta chains below come from one sample, sequenced in a study of molecular identifiers for immune sequencing clone quantification. TCRdb analysed the PCR reads with MiXCR anew, one entry per CDR3 protein. The sample consists of roughly 71,000 distinct CDR3 sequences, less than 20% of them appearing once. Sequencing used naive CD8+ T cells from blood, with Jurkat cell RNA spiked in. Subset described: FACS-sorted CD8+CD4-CCR7+CD45RA+ naive T cells. These receptors came from a human donor in good health. Some libraries in this study had Jurkat cell RNA spiked in.

This clonotype was counted ten times or more. The DNA of the CDR3 is TGTGCCAGCAGTGACCCTCTCCTAGGGCGCGAGCAGTACTTC. This gives the protein CASSDPLLGREQYF. The chain is built from TRBV25-1 and TRBJ2-7; D gene unclear. The V and J ends lost 3 bases and 6 bases respectively, with 15 bases between them. This CDR3 contains 14 residues. Germline V gene lookup returns CDR1 MGHDK and CDR2 SYGVNS.

V and J are TRBV6-5 and TRBJ2-2; 11 bases line up with TRBD2. V shed 8 bases, J shed 1 base, and the junction held 6 bases outside the gene matches. The CDR3 contains 16 residues. CDR1 is MNHEY and CDR2 is SVGAGI in the germline V gene. The CDR3: CASGNGLAGNTGELFF. Written as DNA, the CDR3 is TGTGCCAGCGGTAACGGACTAGCGGGGAACACCGGGGAGCTGTTTTTT.

In its sample, this clonotype was seen many times. The genes are TRBV30 and TRBJ1-1; possibly TRBD1 for D (5 bases). Germline V CDR1 and CDR2: GTSNPN, SVGIG (reference sequence). Trimming removed 3 bases at V and 3 bases at J, with 11 bases between. This CDR3 spans 13 amino acids. CDR3 in DNA: TGTGCCTGGAGAAGGGACGTGGACACTGAAGCTTTCTTT. Translation: CAWRRDVDTEAFF.

This clonotype has at least ten counts. The chain is built from TRBV19 and TRBJ2-7; 12 bases fit TRBD1. This CDR3 is 14 amino acids long. CDR1 and CDR2 from the germline V gene are LNHDA and SQIVND (reference sequence). V lost 5 bases and J lost 5; bases outside the gene matches: 4. This chain's CDR3 is CASSPGTGGDEQYF. In nucleotides, the CDR3 is TGTGCCAGTAGTCCAGGGACAGGGGGCGACGAGCAGTACTTC. Looking up the rest from reference TRBV19 and TRBJ2-7 gives the full variable domain: DGGITQSPKYLFRKEGQNVTLSCEQNLNHDAMYWYRQDPGQGLRLIYYSQIVNDFQKGDIAEGYSVSREKKESFPLTVTSAQKNPTAFYLCASSPGTGGDEQYFGPGTRLTVT.